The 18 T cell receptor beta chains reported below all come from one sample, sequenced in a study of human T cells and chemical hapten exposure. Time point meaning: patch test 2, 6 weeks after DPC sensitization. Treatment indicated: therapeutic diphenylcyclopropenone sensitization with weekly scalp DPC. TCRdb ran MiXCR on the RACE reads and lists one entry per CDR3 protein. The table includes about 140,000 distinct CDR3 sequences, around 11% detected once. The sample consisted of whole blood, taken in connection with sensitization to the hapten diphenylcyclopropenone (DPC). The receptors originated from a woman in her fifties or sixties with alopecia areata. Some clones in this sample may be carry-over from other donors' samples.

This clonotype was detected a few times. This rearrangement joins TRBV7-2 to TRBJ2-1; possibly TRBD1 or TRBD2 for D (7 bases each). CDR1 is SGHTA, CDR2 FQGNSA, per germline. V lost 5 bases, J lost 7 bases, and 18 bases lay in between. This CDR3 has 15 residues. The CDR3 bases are TGTGCCAGCAGCCCCGGGGAGGGGGCTGGGAATGAGCAGTTCTTC. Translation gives CASSPGEGAGNEQFF.

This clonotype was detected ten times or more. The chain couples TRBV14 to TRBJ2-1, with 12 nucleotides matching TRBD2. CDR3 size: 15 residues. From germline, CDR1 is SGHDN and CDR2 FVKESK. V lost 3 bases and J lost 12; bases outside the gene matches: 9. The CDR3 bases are TGTGCCAGCAGCCAGAGACTAGCGGGAGATCGGTGGCAGTTCTTC. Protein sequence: CASSQRLAGDRWQFF.

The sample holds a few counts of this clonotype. The CDR3, as DNA: TGTGCCAGCAGCTTAGGCCGGACTAGCGGGAGTCGGGAGCAGTACTTC. Encoded protein: CASSLGRTSGSREQYF. This chain connects TRBV7-2 to TRBJ2-7, with TRBD2 identical over 13 bases. Losses at the gene ends were 1 base for V and 7 bases for J; bases not matched to a gene: 7. Germline lookup yields CDR1 SGHTA and CDR2 FQGNSA. This CDR3 has 16 amino acids.

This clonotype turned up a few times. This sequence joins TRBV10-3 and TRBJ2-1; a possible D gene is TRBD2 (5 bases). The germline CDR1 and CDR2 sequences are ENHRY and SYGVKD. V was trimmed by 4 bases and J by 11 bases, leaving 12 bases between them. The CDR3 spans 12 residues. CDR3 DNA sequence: TGTGCCATCAGTGGACTTGAGGGTAAGCAGTTCTTC. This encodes CAISGLEGKQFF.

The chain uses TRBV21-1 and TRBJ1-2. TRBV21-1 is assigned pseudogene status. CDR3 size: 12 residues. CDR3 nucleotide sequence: TGTGCCAGCAGCCACTTTAACTATGGCTACACCTTC. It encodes CASSHFNYGYTF.

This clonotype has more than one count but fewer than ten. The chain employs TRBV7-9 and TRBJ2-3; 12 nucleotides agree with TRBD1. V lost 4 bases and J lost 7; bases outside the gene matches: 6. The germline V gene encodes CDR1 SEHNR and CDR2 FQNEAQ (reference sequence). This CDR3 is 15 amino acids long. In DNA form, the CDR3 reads TGTGCCAGCAGCTCCCGGGACAGGGGGCTGAATACGCAGTATTTT. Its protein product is CASSSRDRGLNTQYF. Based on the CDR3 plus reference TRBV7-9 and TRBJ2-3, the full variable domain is DTGVSQNPRHKITKRGQNVTFRCDPISEHNRLYWYRQTLGQGPEFLTYFQNEAQLEKSRLLSDRFSAERPKGSFSTLEIQRTEQGDSAMYLCASSSRDRGLNTQYFGPGTRLTVL.

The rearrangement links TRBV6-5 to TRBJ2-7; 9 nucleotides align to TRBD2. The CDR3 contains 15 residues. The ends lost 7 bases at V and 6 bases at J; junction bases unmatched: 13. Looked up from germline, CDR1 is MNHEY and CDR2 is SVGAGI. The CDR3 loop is CASILSGSQLGEQYF. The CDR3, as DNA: TGTGCCAGCATCCTTAGCGGGAGTCAACTAGGCGAGCAGTACTTC.

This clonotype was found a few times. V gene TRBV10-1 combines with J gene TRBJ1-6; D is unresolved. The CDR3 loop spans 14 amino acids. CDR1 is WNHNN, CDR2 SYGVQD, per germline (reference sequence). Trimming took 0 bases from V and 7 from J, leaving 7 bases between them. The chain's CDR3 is CASSESEVNSPLHF. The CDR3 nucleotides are TGCGCCAGCAGTGAGTCGGAGGTCAATTCACCCCTCCACTTT.

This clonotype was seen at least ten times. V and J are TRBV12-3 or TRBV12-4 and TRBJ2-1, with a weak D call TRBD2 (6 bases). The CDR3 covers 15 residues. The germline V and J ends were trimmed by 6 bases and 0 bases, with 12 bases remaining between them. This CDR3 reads CASRAAGNSYNEQFF. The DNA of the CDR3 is TGTGCCAGCAGGGCGGCGGGAAACTCCTACAATGAGCAGTTCTTC.

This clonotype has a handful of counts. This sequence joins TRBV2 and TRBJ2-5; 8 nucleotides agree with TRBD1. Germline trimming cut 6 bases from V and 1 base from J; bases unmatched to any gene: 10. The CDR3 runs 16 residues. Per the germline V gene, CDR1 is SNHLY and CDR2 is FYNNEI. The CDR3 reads CASRSYTGTGQETQYF. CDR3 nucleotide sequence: TGTGCCAGCAGGAGCTATACGGGGACAGGCCAAGAGACCCAGTACTTC.

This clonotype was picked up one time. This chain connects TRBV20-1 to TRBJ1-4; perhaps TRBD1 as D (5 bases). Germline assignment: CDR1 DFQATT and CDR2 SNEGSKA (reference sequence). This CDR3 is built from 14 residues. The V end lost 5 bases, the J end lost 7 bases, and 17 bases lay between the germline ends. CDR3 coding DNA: TGCAGTGCTCGGGATCCGGGGGGATTTGAAAAACTGTTTTTT. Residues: CSARDPGGFEKLFF.

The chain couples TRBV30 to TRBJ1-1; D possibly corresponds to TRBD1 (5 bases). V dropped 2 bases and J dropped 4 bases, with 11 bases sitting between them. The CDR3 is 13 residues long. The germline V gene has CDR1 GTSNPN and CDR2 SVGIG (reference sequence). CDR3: CAWSWDRRTEAFF. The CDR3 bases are TGTGCCTGGAGTTGGGACCGGCGCACTGAAGCTTTCTTT.

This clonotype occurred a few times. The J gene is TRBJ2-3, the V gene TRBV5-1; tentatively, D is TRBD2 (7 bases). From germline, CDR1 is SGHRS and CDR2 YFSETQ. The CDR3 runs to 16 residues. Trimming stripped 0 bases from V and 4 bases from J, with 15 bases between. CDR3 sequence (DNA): TGCGCCAGCAGCTTGGCCGTGGGAGGGGGATCAGATACGCAGTATTTT. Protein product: CASSLAVGGGSDTQYF.

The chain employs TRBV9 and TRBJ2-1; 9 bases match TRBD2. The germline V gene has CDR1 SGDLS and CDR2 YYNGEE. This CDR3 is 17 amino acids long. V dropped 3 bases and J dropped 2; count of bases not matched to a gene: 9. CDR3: CASSAPSGRTTYNEQFF. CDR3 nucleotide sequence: TGTGCCAGCAGCGCGCCAAGCGGGAGGACCACCTACAATGAGCAGTTCTTC.

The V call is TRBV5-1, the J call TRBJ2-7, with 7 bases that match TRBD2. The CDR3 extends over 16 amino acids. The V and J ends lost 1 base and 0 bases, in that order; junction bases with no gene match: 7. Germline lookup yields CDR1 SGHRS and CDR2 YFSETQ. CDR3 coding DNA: TGCGCCAGCAGCTTGAGCACCGGGACTAACTCCTACGAGCAGTACTTC. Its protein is CASSLSTGTNSYEQYF.

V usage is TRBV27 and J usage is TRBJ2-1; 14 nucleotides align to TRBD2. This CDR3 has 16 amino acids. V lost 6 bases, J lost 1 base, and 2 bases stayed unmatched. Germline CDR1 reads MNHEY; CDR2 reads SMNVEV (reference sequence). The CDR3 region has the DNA TGTGCCAGCAGAAGGACTAGCGGGAGGTCCTACAATGAGCAGTTCTTC. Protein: CASRRTSGRSYNEQFF.

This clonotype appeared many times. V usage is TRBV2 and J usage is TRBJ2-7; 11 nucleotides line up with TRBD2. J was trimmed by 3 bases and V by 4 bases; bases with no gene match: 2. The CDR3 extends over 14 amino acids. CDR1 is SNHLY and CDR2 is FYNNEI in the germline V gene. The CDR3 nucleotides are TGTGCCAGCAGTGCACTAGCGGGAGTCTACGAGCAGTACTTC. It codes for CASSALAGVYEQYF. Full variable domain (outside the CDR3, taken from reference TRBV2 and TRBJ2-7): EPEVTQTPSHQVTQMGQEVILRCVPISNHLYFYWYRQILGQKVEFLVSFYNNEISEKSEIFDDQFSVERPDGSNFTLKIRSTKLEDSAMYFCASSALAGVYEQYFGPGTRLTVT.

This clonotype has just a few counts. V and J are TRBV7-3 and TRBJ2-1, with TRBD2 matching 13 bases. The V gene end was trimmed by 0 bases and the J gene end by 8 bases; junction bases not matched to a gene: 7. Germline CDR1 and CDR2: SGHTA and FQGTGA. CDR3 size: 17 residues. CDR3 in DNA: TGTGCCAGCAGCTTAACGCCGGGACTAGCGGGATACCATGAGCAGTTCTTC. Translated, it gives CASSLTPGLAGYHEQFF.